The T cell receptor (beta chain) under discussion was sequenced for a study of CD8 T cells in Susac syndrome (dated by TCRdb to between 2018 and 2021). Background on the whole study: Whether CD8+ T cell activation and differentiation in Susac syndrome was antigen driven was tested using repertoire sequencing. Clonality of the CD8+ T cell repertoire was compared between over ten healthy donors, around 14 Susac syndrome patients and roughly 16 multiple sclerosis patients.

The study at large found these results: The study acknowledged that relatively few individuals were included in the TCR sequencing and HLA analysis.

This clonotype was counted between two and nine times. The clone's antigen remains unknown. Base qualities are not at hand, and no much larger clone is one base apart. Peripheral blood CD8+ and CD4+ T cells from healthy donors, Susac syndrome patients and multiple sclerosis patients were profiled by high-throughput TCR beta sequencing. Healthy donors were age- and sex-matched controls. CD8+ TEMRA cells were enriched by FACS, while bulk CD8+ and CD4+ T cells were purified by magnetic negative isolation. Blood was collected in EDTA tubes and processed within 24 hours, with PBMCs isolated through density gradient centrifugation. PBMCs intended for TCR sequencing were cryopreserved in liquid nitrogen and thawed later in a water bath at 37 degrees C. A purity of at least 90% was achieved for sorted or isolated CD4+, CD8+ and CD8+ TEMRA cells. According to the germline V gene, CDR1 reads ENHRY and CDR2 reads SYGVKD. V ends up 3 bases short and J 6 bases short, with an unmatched junction base count of 14. Its CDR3 holds 16 amino acids, cysteine through phenylalanine. Of all the DNA, just the CDR3 is kept, 48 bases in frame from base 1.

RNA was extracted with the RNeasy kit and roughly 0.5 to 1 ug was reverse transcribed using random hexamers. The immunoSEQ multiplex PCR assay, which covers 54 Vbeta and 13 Jbeta segments, was used to amplify TCR beta CDR3 regions. To correct PCR amplification bias, a synthetic template baseline was used for both primer optimization and computational correction. Regarding the original processing steps: Reads were assigned to V, D and J genes according to IMGT and analyzed in immunoSEQ Analyzer, with only productive sequences retained. Clonality was computed as one minus Shannon entropy normalized by log2 of the number of productive unique sequences. For each patient and control, public and private clones were evaluated within the 100 most prevalent clones. Susac-specific clones were defined as absent from healthy and MS cohorts, over a thousand published viral clones and other ImmuneACCESS disease sequences. The public sequencing data were trimmed at Q25 with fastp and processed into clonotypes with MiXCR by TCRdb, which kept only in-frame beta chains. A single entry per CDR3 protein holds the most common genes and DNA from its merged rows. TCRdb's processing, not the study's, gives the V and J calls here. A total of about 120,000 distinct CDR3 sequences appear in this sample, less than 95% of them only once. In total, the top ten clones hold around 0.12% of the sample.

Sequenced: CD8+ T cells from PBMCs. The sequence is built from TRBV10-3 and TRBJ2-7, with 7 bases in between that match TRBD1. This TCR was recovered from a human donor in good health. Here the CDR3 is given as CAISDQKTGAASEQYF. The DNA sequence reads TGTGCCATCAGTGACCAAAAAACAGGGGCGGCTAGCGAGCAGTACTTC.